A single T cell receptor beta chain is shown here with its context. Its antigen is unidentified. This sample is drawn from a study of cytomegalovirus exposure and HLA in healthy donors. Points from the study as a whole: Some public TCRs appeared in many individuals, while most sequences were rare.

The CDR3 is made up of 15 amino acids. Trimming took off 2 bases at V and 0 bases at J, with 8 bases between the two ends. CDR1 and CDR2 (germline): MDHEN, SYDVKM. This PCR relied on a set of 60 Vbeta primers and 13 Jbeta primers. Assay used: immunoSEQ multiplex PCR; TCRdb lists only in-frame clones, some missing. The sample shows 100,000 or so clones, roughly four fifths of them seen only once. Sequencing was done on a sample of PBMCs. V and J are TRBV28 and TRBJ1-5; a weak D match, TRBD1 (5 bases). The clonotype was recovered from a human donor in good health. The CDR3 DNA reads TGTGCCAGCAGTTTAGGGGGGGGTAGCAATCAGCCCCAGCATTTT. Translated: CASSLGGGSNQPQHF.